This T cell receptor (beta chain) originates from a study of long-term antiretroviral therapy in people with HIV. They ran version v3.0 of the immunoSEQ assay at survey level. This table comes from immunoSEQ multiplex PCR, and its TCRdb copy is limited to in-frame clones, with some not included. The profile shows 12,000 or so clones, more than 75% of them singletons. Overall study findings and caveats: The study found that diversity rose after ART but stayed below transplant donor controls.

Germline loops: CDR1 SGHTS, CDR2 YDEGEE. Trimming took 0 bases from V and 2 from J; bases not matched to a gene: 2. This CDR3 region has 15 residues. The sample holds one count of this clone. Its antigen is still unknown. The TCR sequence derives from a man between 50 and 59 years old with HIV. The chain combines TRBV5-8 with TRBJ2-7; TRBD2 aligns across 10 bases. Sequenced material: unsorted PBMCs, taken 8.2 years after starting antiretroviral therapy. CDR3 DNA: TGTGCCAGCAGCTTGGGGAGCGGGGGGGCCTACGAGCAGTACTTC. It codes for CASSLGSGGAYEQYF. Looking up the rest from reference TRBV5-8 and TRBJ2-7 gives the full variable domain: EAGVTQSPTHLIKTRGQQATLRCSPISGHTSVYWYQQALGLGLQFLLWYDEGEERNRGNFPPRFSGRQFPNYSSELNVNALELEDSALYLCASSLGSGGAYEQYFGPGTRLTVT.